Included here is one T cell receptor (beta chain) sequence, with context. Its antigen is unknown. The sample originates from a study of cytotoxic CD8 clonotypes in ibrutinib-treated CLL. The wider study: Among patients, around 25 responded partially and 2 completely; about 14 then stayed remitted and around 12 progressed after median about 74 months. The authors obtained response samples at a median of about 13 months of treatment, range 6 to 36. Study-wide findings and caveats: The study found baseline clonality above age-matched healthy donors, tracking circulating CD8+ T-cell counts.

The assay was immunoSEQ multiplex PCR, and TCRdb's table has in-frame clones only and misses some. This sample has approximately 210,000 clones, with over 55% found just once. This CDR3 has 13 residues. CDR1 is SNHLY, CDR2 FYNNEI, per germline. V shed 7 bases, J shed 7 bases, and the junction held 7 bases outside the gene matches. Sequences were derived from PBMCs, sampled after 24 months of ibrutinib treatment. This chain uses TRBV2 with TRBJ1-5, with 7 bases identical to TRBD1. The TCR comes from a human donor with chronic lymphocytic leukemia. The CDR3 sequence is CASKGQSMQPQHF. The CDR3 bases are TGTGCCAGCAAGGGACAGAGCATGCAGCCCCAGCATTTT. The entire variable domain, with the rest obtained from reference TRBV2 and TRBJ1-5, is as follows: EPEVTQTPSHQVTQMGQEVILRCVPISNHLYFYWYRQILGQKVEFLVSFYNNEISEKSEIFDDQFSVERPDGSNFTLKIRSTKLEDSAMYFCASKGQSMQPQHFGDGTRLSIL.